The 2 T cell receptor beta chains below all came from one sample that was sequenced in a study of OX40 agonist ivuxolimab in advanced cancers. Assay used: immunoSEQ multiplex PCR; TCRdb lists only in-frame clones, some missing. In the table there are about 11,000 clones, 65% to 80% of which are singletons. The material sequenced was CD4+ or CD8+ T cells sorted from blood, taken in a trial of the OX40 agonist ivuxolimab. These receptors were collected from an adult with an advanced solid tumor such as melanoma, head and neck, liver or kidney cancer.

The chain joins TRBV19 to TRBJ1-1; D ambiguous. The CDR3 runs to 15 residues. The germline V and J ends were trimmed by 3 bases and 10 bases, with 21 bases remaining between them. Germline V gives CDR1 LNHDA, CDR2 SQIVND (reference sequence). The CDR3 DNA reads TGTGCCAGTAGTATGACCGAGACACAGACCGATGGAGCTTTCTTT. This sequence encodes CASSMTETQTDGAFF.

This clone is a singleton in its sample. The genes are TRBV7-2 and TRBJ1-1, with 9 bases identical to TRBD1. Germline lookup yields CDR1 SGHTA and CDR2 FQGNSA. V gave up 5 bases and J gave up 6 bases; unmatched junction bases: 7. The CDR3 has 14 amino acids. The DNA for the CDR3 is TGTGCCAGCAGCCTCGGACAGGGGCTGGCTGAAGCTTTCTTT. Translated, it gives CASSLGQGLAEAFF.